The rows below give T cell receptor beta chains drawn from one sample of a study of OX40 agonist ivuxolimab in advanced cancers. Sequenced by immunoSEQ multiplex PCR; TCRdb stores in-frame clones only, minus some. The sample consists of roughly 32,000 clones, more than 70% of them appearing once. The specimen was CD4+ or CD8+ T cells sorted from blood, collected in a trial of the OX40 agonist ivuxolimab. These receptors were collected from an adult with an advanced solid tumor such as melanoma, head and neck, liver or kidney cancer. The CDR3 runs from the conserved cysteine through the conserved F or W. Each record gives: J gene, D gene, CDR3 length, clone size, V gene, CDR3 protein, CDR3 DNA. The D gene is left open where the match is weak. Only some rows state a clone size, as once, few, many or a class for expanded clones.

j_gene: TRBJ1-2; d_gene: .; len: 13; abundance: few; v_gene: TRBV6-5; CDR3aa: CASSYSFGGGYTF; CDR3nt: TGTGCCAGCAGTTACTCTTTCGGTGGTGGCTACACCTTC
j_gene: TRBJ2-5; d_gene: .; len: 14; abundance: once; v_gene: TRBV13; CDR3aa: CASSLGTVGETQYF; CDR3nt: TGTGCCAGCAGCCTGGGGACGGTTGGAGAGACCCAGTACTTC
j_gene: TRBJ2-2; d_gene: .; len: 14; abundance: .; v_gene: TRBV27; CDR3aa: CASSLIHPTGELFF; CDR3nt: TGTGCCAGCAGTTTGATCCACCCCACCGGGGAGCTGTTTTTT
j_gene: TRBJ2-7; d_gene: TRBD2; len: 14; abundance: .; v_gene: TRBV4-2; CDR3aa: CASSPSGKWDEQYF; CDR3nt: TGTGCCAGCAGCCCTAGCGGGAAATGGGACGAGCAGTACTTC
j_gene: TRBJ2-7; d_gene: TRBD1; len: 14; abundance: .; v_gene: TRBV11-1; CDR3aa: CASSLGQGASEQYF; CDR3nt: TGTGCCAGCAGCTTGGGACAGGGGGCGTCCGAGCAGTACTTC
j_gene: TRBJ2-7; d_gene: .; len: 12; abundance: .; v_gene: TRBV28; CDR3aa: CASSWSSYEQYF; CDR3nt: TGTGCCAGCAGTTGGAGTTCCTACGAGCAGTACTTC
j_gene: TRBJ1-1; d_gene: .; len: 13; abundance: many; v_gene: TRBV6-1; CDR3aa: CASSEEGYTEAFF; CDR3nt: TGTGCCAGCAGTGAAGAGGGGTACACTGAAGCTTTCTTT
j_gene: TRBJ2-5; d_gene: TRBD2; len: 13; abundance: .; v_gene: TRBV7-9; CDR3aa: CASSPAGGETQYF; CDR3nt: TGTGCCAGCAGCCCAGCGGGAGGGGAGACCCAGTACTTC
j_gene: TRBJ2-1; d_gene: .; len: 14; abundance: .; v_gene: TRBV7-9; CDR3aa: CASSLRVRLAEQFF; CDR3nt: TGTGCCAGCAGCTTAAGGGTGCGGCTAGCTGAGCAGTTCTTC
j_gene: TRBJ1-1; d_gene: .; len: 14; abundance: .; v_gene: TRBV5-6; CDR3aa: CASSLGQANTEAFF; CDR3nt: TGTGCCAGCAGCTTAGGGCAGGCGAACACTGAAGCTTTCTTT
j_gene: TRBJ2-1; d_gene: .; len: 15; abundance: .; v_gene: TRBV2; CDR3aa: CASSRDLKAYNEQFF; CDR3nt: TGTGCCAGCAGTCGGGACTTGAAGGCCTACAATGAGCAGTTCTTC
j_gene: TRBJ2-3; d_gene: .; len: 13; abundance: .; v_gene: TRBV29-1; CDR3aa: CSGKGTEYATQYF; CDR3nt: TGCAGCGGGAAGGGGACTGAGTATGCTACGCAGTATTTT
j_gene: TRBJ2-7; d_gene: .; len: 15; abundance: .; v_gene: TRBV28; CDR3aa: CASSSSGQNSYEQYF; CDR3nt: TGTGCCAGCAGTTCGAGTGGGCAGAACTCCTACGAGCAGTACTTC
j_gene: TRBJ2-1; d_gene: TRBD2; len: 16; abundance: .; v_gene: TRBV6-4; CDR3aa: CASSDSTSGGANEQFF; CDR3nt: TGTGCCAGCAGTGACTCGACTAGCGGGGGGGCCAATGAGCAGTTCTTC
j_gene: TRBJ2-1; d_gene: TRBD2; len: 17; abundance: .; v_gene: TRBV5-5; CDR3aa: CASSLYFSREKYDEQFF; CDR3nt: TGTGCCAGCAGCTTGTATTTCTCGCGGGAGAAGTACGATGAGCAGTTCTTC
j_gene: TRBJ2-2; d_gene: TRBD2; len: 16; abundance: .; v_gene: TRBV5-1; CDR3aa: CASSFLTSGITGELFF; CDR3nt: TGCGCCAGCAGCTTTTTAACTAGCGGGATTACCGGGGAGCTGTTTTTT
j_gene: TRBJ1-3; d_gene: TRBD1; len: 14; abundance: .; v_gene: TRBV13; CDR3aa: CASSLGRDRDTIYF; CDR3nt: TGTGCCAGCAGCTTAGGTCGGGACAGAGACACCATATATTTT
j_gene: TRBJ2-7; d_gene: TRBD1; len: 13; abundance: .; v_gene: TRBV6-5; CDR3aa: CASSSGQAREQYF; CDR3nt: TGTGCCAGCAGTTCTGGACAGGCTAGAGAGCAGTACTTC
j_gene: TRBJ2-5; d_gene: TRBD2; len: 15; abundance: .; v_gene: TRBV11-2; CDR3aa: CASRGGAGGPKTQYF; CDR3nt: TGTGCCAGCAGAGGGGGTGCGGGGGGGCCAAAGACCCAGTACTTC
j_gene: TRBJ2-3; d_gene: .; len: 11; abundance: .; v_gene: TRBV7-9; CDR3aa: CASSSEDTQYF; CDR3nt: TGTGCCAGCAGCTCGGAAGATACGCAGTATTTT
j_gene: TRBJ2-7; d_gene: .; len: 13; abundance: .; v_gene: TRBV30; CDR3aa: CAWSDGEGAEQYF; CDR3nt: TGTGCCTGGAGTGATGGGGAGGGGGCCGAGCAGTACTTC
j_gene: TRBJ1-3; d_gene: .; len: 13; abundance: .; v_gene: TRBV28; CDR3aa: CASSPRSGNTIYF; CDR3nt: TGTGCCAGCAGCCCTAGGTCTGGAAACACCATATATTTT
j_gene: TRBJ2-1; d_gene: .; len: 13; abundance: .; v_gene: TRBV7-3; CDR3aa: CASSLTAGYEQFF; CDR3nt: TGTGCCAGCAGCTTAACGGCCGGTTATGAGCAGTTCTTC
j_gene: TRBJ1-1; d_gene: .; len: 15; abundance: .; v_gene: TRBV7-6; CDR3aa: CASSPRGVVDTEAFF; CDR3nt: TGTGCCAGCAGCCCTAGAGGGGTGGTTGACACTGAAGCTTTCTTT
j_gene: TRBJ2-7; d_gene: .; len: 12; abundance: .; v_gene: TRBV30; CDR3aa: CAWSGGAGEQYF; CDR3nt: TGTGCCTGGAGTGGTGGGGCAGGCGAGCAGTACTTC
j_gene: TRBJ2-3; d_gene: .; len: 13; abundance: .; v_gene: TRBV4-1; CDR3aa: CASSQSRRDTQYF; CDR3nt: TGCGCCAGCAGCCAGAGTAGGAGGGATACGCAGTATTTT
j_gene: TRBJ2-5; d_gene: .; len: 14; abundance: .; v_gene: TRBV27; CDR3aa: CASSSRGYQETQYF; CDR3nt: TGTGCCAGCAGTTCCCGAGGGTACCAAGAGACCCAGTACTTC
j_gene: TRBJ2-1; d_gene: TRBD1; len: 16; abundance: .; v_gene: TRBV18; CDR3aa: CASSPPTGQAYNEQFF; CDR3nt: TGTGCCAGCTCACCACCGACCGGACAGGCGTACAATGAGCAGTTCTTC
j_gene: TRBJ2-1; d_gene: .; len: 15; abundance: .; v_gene: TRBV7-3; CDR3aa: CASSPTGGSYNEQFF; CDR3nt: TGTGCCAGCAGCCCTACTGGGGGGTCCTACAATGAGCAGTTCTTC
j_gene: TRBJ2-7; d_gene: .; len: 12; abundance: .; v_gene: TRBV11-3; CDR3aa: CASSLGQNEQYF; CDR3nt: TGTGCCAGCAGCTTAGGGCAGAACGAGCAGTACTTC
j_gene: TRBJ1-2; d_gene: .; len: 14; abundance: .; v_gene: TRBV30; CDR3aa: CAWSVQAIGDGYTF; CDR3nt: TGTGCCTGGAGTGTACAGGCCATAGGGGATGGCTACACCTTC
j_gene: TRBJ2-4; d_gene: TRBD2; len: 15; abundance: .; v_gene: TRBV13; CDR3aa: CASSLGLAGKNIQYF; CDR3nt: TGTGCCAGCAGCTTAGGCCTAGCGGGGAAAAACATTCAGTACTTC
j_gene: TRBJ2-7; d_gene: TRBD1; len: 14; abundance: once; v_gene: TRBV27; CDR3aa: CASGLGTGGHEQYF; CDR3nt: TGTGCCAGCGGATTAGGGACAGGGGGCCACGAGCAGTACTTC
j_gene: TRBJ1-3; d_gene: .; len: 14; abundance: .; v_gene: TRBV7-9; CDR3aa: CASRSTGIGNTIYF; CDR3nt: TGTGCCAGCAGAAGCACGGGGATTGGAAACACCATATATTTT
j_gene: TRBJ1-4; d_gene: TRBD1; len: 14; abundance: .; v_gene: TRBV9; CDR3aa: CASSVRGLNEKLFF; CDR3nt: TGTGCCAGCAGCGTCAGGGGGCTTAATGAAAAACTGTTTTTT
j_gene: TRBJ2-7; d_gene: TRBD2; len: 15; abundance: .; v_gene: TRBV28; CDR3aa: CASSMTSGSSYEQYF; CDR3nt: TGTGCCAGCAGCATGACTAGCGGGAGTTCCTACGAGCAGTACTTC
j_gene: TRBJ2-1; d_gene: .; len: 14; abundance: .; v_gene: TRBV11-3; CDR3aa: CASSLGQGTNEQFF; CDR3nt: TGTGCCAGCAGCTTAGGGCAGGGGACCAATGAGCAGTTCTTC
j_gene: TRBJ1-5; d_gene: .; len: 16; abundance: .; v_gene: TRBV19; CDR3aa: CASSSLTGGTYQPQHF; CDR3nt: TGTGCCAGTAGTAGCCTGACGGGAGGGACATATCAGCCCCAGCATTTT